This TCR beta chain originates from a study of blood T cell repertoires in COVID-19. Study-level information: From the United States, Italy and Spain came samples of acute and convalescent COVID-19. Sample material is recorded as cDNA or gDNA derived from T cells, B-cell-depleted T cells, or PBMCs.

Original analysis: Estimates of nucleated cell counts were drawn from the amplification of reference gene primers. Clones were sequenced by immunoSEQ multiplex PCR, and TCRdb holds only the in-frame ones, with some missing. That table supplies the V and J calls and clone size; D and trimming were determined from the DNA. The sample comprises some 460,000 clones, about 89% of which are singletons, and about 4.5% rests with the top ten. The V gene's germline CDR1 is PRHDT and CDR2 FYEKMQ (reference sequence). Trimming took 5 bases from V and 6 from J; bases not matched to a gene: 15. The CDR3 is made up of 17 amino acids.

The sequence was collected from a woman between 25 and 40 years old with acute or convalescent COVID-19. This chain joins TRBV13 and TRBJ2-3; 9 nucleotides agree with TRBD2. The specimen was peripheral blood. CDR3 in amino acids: CASSNQSGGSARDTQYF. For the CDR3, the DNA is TGTGCCAGCAGCAATCAAAGCGGGGGGTCCGCACGGGATACGCAGTATTTT.